Each of the 18 T cell receptor beta chains below was sequenced from the same sample in a study of blood T cell repertoires in COVID-19. TCRdb's copy holds only in-frame clones and misses some; the assay was immunoSEQ multiplex PCR. The sample comprises 180,000 or so clones, roughly 86% of which are singletons, and 0.99% rests with the top ten. The specimen was peripheral blood. These receptors all stem from a man younger than 35 with acute or convalescent COVID-19.

Here the CDR3 DNA reads TGTGCCAGTAGTATATCCGAGTATAGCAATCAGCCCCAGCATTTT. Encoded protein: CASSISEYSNQPQHF. The chain links TRBV19 to TRBJ1-5; D not resolved. Trimming left V 2 bases short and J 0 bases short, with 8 bases between. Germline V gene lookup returns CDR1 LNHDA and CDR2 SQIVND (reference sequence). CDR3 size: 15 residues.

This chain uses TRBV5-1 with TRBJ1-1; the D gene is possibly TRBD1 (5 bases). From germline, CDR1 is SGHRS and CDR2 YFSETQ. There are 13 residues in the CDR3. Between the trimmed V and J ends, which lost 5 bases and 6 bases, there was a span of 14 bases. The CDR3 sequence: CASRPQGEAEAFF. The CDR3 coding sequence is TGCGCCAGCAGACCGCAGGGTGAAGCTGAAGCTTTCTTT.

The chain recombines TRBV2 with TRBJ1-5; D is unresolved. Trimming took 2 bases from V and 6 from J, leaving 14 bases between them. Germline CDR1 reads SNHLY; CDR2 reads FYNNEI. The CDR3 spans 15 residues. In nucleotides, the CDR3 is TGTGCCAGCAGTGAAAGAGTCAGGTTCTTTCAGCCCCAGCATTTT. Residues: CASSERVRFFQPQHF. Complete variable domain (other parts from reference TRBV2 and TRBJ1-5): EPEVTQTPSHQVTQMGQEVILRCVPISNHLYFYWYRQILGQKVEFLVSFYNNEISEKSEIFDDQFSVERPDGSNFTLKIRSTKLEDSAMYFCASSERVRFFQPQHFGDGTRLSIL.

J is TRBJ2-2 and V is TRBV11-1; D not certain. Germline CDR1 reads SGHAT; CDR2 reads FQDESV (reference sequence). The CDR3 runs to 13 residues. Trimming stripped 1 base from V and 4 bases from J, with 4 bases between. As DNA, the CDR3 is TGTGCCAGCAGCTTAGACGGCACCGGGGAGCTGTTTTTT. Protein product: CASSLDGTGELFF.

The CDR3 sequence: CASSPPKTPGNTIYF. The CDR3 coding sequence is TGTGCCAGCTCACCACCAAAGACACCTGGAAACACCATATATTTT. The chain recombines TRBV18 with TRBJ1-3; no firm D call. Germline V CDR1 and CDR2: KGHSH, LQKENI. CDR3 length: 15 residues. Trimming stripped 0 bases from V and 2 bases from J, with 8 bases between.

The chain is built from TRBV25-1 and TRBJ2-1, with 12 bases identical to TRBD2. Trimming cost V 6 bases and J 3 bases; bases outside gene matches: 12. The CDR3 sequence is 18 residues long. Germline CDR1 is MGHDK and CDR2 is SYGVNS. The CDR3 protein is CASRDTSGGPPNYNEQFF. The CDR3 DNA follows: TGTGCCAGCAGGGATACTAGCGGGGGGCCTCCCAACTACAATGAGCAGTTCTTC.

V gene TRBV5-4 combines with J gene TRBJ1-2; maybe TRBD1 (5 bases). The germline gives CDR1 SGHNT, CDR2 YYREEE (reference sequence). The germline V and J ends were trimmed by 4 bases and 4 bases, with 20 bases remaining between them. CDR3 size: 16 residues. For the CDR3, the DNA is TGTGCCAGCAGCCACAAAGAAAGACAGTCTTTCTATGGCTACACCTTC. Residues: CASSHKERQSFYGYTF. Filled out from reference TRBV5-4 and TRBJ1-2, the complete variable domain reads ETGVTQSPTHLIKTRGQQVTLRCSSQSGHNTVSWYQQALGQGPQFIFQYYREEENGRGNFPPRFSGLQFPNYSSELNVNALELDDSALYLCASSHKERQSFYGYTFGSGTRLTVV.

J is TRBJ2-7 and V is TRBV10-1, with D possibly TRBD2 on 5 matching bases. The CDR3 runs to 14 residues. The ends were cut back, 10 bases at V and 2 bases at J, with 18 bases in the middle. Germline V gives CDR1 WNHNN, CDR2 SYGVQD (reference sequence). This CDR3 reads CATTPKGVTYEQYV. The CDR3, as DNA: TGCGCCACCACACCGAAGGGAGTCACCTACGAGCAGTACGTC.

This clone was observed a few times. In DNA, the CDR3 is TGTGCCAGCAGGCGGCAATTAAACACTGAAGCTTTCTTT. Translation: CASRRQLNTEAFF. The rearrangement uses TRBV6-4 and TRBJ1-1; D is uncertain. CDR3 length: 13 amino acids. Germline V gene data show CDR1 as MRHNA and CDR2 as SNTAGT. Trimming cost V 6 bases and J 2 bases, with 10 bases left between them.

The chain joins TRBV2 to TRBJ2-1; D perhaps matches TRBD2 (5 bases). In germline, CDR1 is SNHLY, CDR2 FYNNEI. This CDR3 spans 13 amino acids. The V gene lost 1 base and the J gene lost 12 bases, with 13 bases spanning the gap. CDR3 nucleotide sequence: TGTGCCAGCAGTGAAGGGGAAGGGAGAGGGCAGTTCTTC. The encoded protein is CASSEGEGRGQFF.

The J gene is TRBJ2-1, the V gene TRBV11-2; TRBD1 might be the D (6 bases). In germline, CDR1 is SGHAT, CDR2 FQNNGV. This CDR3 spans 16 amino acids. The V end lost 2 bases, the J end lost 7 bases, and 18 bases lay between the germline ends. CDR3 coding DNA: TGTGCCAGCAGCTTATTTGCGACAGGCCCGGGGAATGAGCAGTTCTTC. It yields the protein CASSLFATGPGNEQFF.

The gene calls are TRBV7-9 and TRBJ2-1, with TRBD1 matching 12 bases. This CDR3 is 15 amino acids long. CDR1 and CDR2 from the germline V gene are SEHNR and FQNEAQ (reference sequence). V trimming: 1 base; J trimming: 7 bases; junction bases outside the gene matches: 2. The CDR3 loop is CASSLGGQGANEQFF. CDR3 nucleotides: TGTGCCAGCAGCTTAGGGGGACAGGGGGCAAATGAGCAGTTCTTC.

The CDR3 nucleotides read TGTGCCAGCACCGGGGGGCCCACCTACGAGCAGTACTTC. It codes for CASTGGPTYEQYF. The chain recombines TRBV11-2 with TRBJ2-7, with D perhaps TRBD2 (7 bases). The germline gives CDR1 SGHAT, CDR2 FQNNGV. The V gene lost 7 bases and the J gene lost 2 bases, with 12 bases spanning the gap. The CDR3 is 13 amino acids.

This clone was detected only a few times. This chain joins TRBV5-8 and TRBJ1-3, with TRBD1 identical over 8 bases. The CDR3 spans 14 residues. Per the germline V gene, CDR1 is SGHTS and CDR2 is YDEGEE. The junction had 4 bases not matched to a gene; V was cut back by 4 bases and J by 4 bases. CDR3 nucleotide sequence: TGTGCCAGCAGCATCCGGACAGGGGGAAACACCATATATTTT. Protein sequence: CASSIRTGGNTIYF.

The J gene is TRBJ1-2, the V gene TRBV7-9; possibly TRBD1 for D (6 bases). Trimming left V 5 bases short and J 6 bases short, with 13 bases between. Germline V lookup: CDR1 SEHNR, CDR2 FQNEAQ (reference sequence). The CDR3 loop spans 13 amino acids. CDR3 protein: CASSIRTADGYTF. CDR3 bases: TGTGCCAGCAGCATCCGGACAGCGGATGGCTACACCTTC. The full variable domain, in which reference TRBV7-9 and TRBJ1-2 provide the parts outside the CDR3, is DTGVSQNPRHKITKRGQNVTFRCDPISEHNRLYWYRQTLGQGPEFLTYFQNEAQLEKSRLLSDRFSAERPKGSFSTLEIQRTEQGDSAMYLCASSIRTADGYTFGSGTRLTVV.

This chain joins TRBV24-1 and TRBJ1-2, with D unclear. The CDR3 is 12 amino acids. Trimming took off 0 bases at V and 8 bases at J, with 6 bases between the two ends. Germline CDR1 and CDR2: KGHDR and SFDVKD. The CDR3 reads CATSDLEWGYTF. CDR3 in DNA: TGTGCCACCAGTGATTTGGAGTGGGGCTACACCTTC.

Only a few counts were recorded for this clone. The rearrangement joins TRBV6-1 to TRBJ1-1, with a tentative D call TRBD1 (5 bases). Trimming left V 2 bases short and J 5 bases short, with 12 bases between. CDR3 length: 14 residues. Germline assignment: CDR1 MNHNS and CDR2 SASEGT. CDR3 sequence (DNA): TGTGCCAGCAGTGAACAGGGTGGTTTGACTGAAGCTTTCTTT. This encodes CASSEQGGLTEAFF.

This clone was observed a single time. This chain joins TRBV2 and TRBJ1-5; TRBD1 matches 9 bases. The CDR3 contains 15 residues. The germline CDR1 and CDR2 sequences are SNHLY and FYNNEI. The V segment lost 3 bases and the J segment 2 bases; nucleotides outside the gene matches: 2. CDR3 amino acids: CASSERTGGNQPQHF. DNA of the CDR3: TGTGCCAGCAGTGAGCGGACAGGGGGCAATCAGCCCCAGCATTTT.